In this sample, the clone carrying this TCR beta chain turned up a few times. Its antigen remains unidentified. This CDR3 region has 13 residues. CDR1 is MGHDK, CDR2 SYGVNS, per germline. V was trimmed by 4 bases and J by 4 bases, leaving 10 bases between them. This specimen belongs to a study of blood T cells in healthy people across ages. A second PCR, run for about 6 to 12 cycles, used a sample-barcoded 5' primer plus a J-beta primer mix. From the 5' RACE reads, TCRdb called clonotypes with MiXCR, one entry per CDR3 protein. Here the sample spans about 1.6 million distinct CDR3 sequences, about 31% being singletons. Broader study findings: There was no known CMV status for donors, so expanded clonotype changes were possibly confounded. Estimates drawn from one million T cells were deemed to understate diversity.

V is TRBV25-1 and J is TRBJ1-1, with unresolved D. Sequenced sample: blood. This sequence was found in a woman aged 30 to 39 in good health. The CDR3 bases are TGTGCCAGCAGTGGGCGGATTGGCACTGAAGCTTTCTTT. As protein: CASSGRIGTEAFF.